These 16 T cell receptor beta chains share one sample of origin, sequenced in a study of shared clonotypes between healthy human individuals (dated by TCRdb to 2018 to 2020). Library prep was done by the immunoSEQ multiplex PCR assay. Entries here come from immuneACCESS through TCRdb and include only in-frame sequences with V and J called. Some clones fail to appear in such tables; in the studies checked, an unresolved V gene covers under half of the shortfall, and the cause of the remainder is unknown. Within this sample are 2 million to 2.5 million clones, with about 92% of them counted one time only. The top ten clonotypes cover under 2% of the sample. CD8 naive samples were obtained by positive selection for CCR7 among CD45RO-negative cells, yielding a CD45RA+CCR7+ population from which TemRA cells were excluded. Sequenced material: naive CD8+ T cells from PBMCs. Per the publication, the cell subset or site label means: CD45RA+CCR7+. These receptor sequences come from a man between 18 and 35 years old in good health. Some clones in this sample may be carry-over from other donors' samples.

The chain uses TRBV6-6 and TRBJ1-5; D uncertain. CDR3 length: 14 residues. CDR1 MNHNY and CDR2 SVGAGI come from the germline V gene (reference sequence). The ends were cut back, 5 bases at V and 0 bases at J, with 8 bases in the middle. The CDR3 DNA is TGTGCCAGCAGTGACCGGTATAGCAATCAGCCCCAGCATTTT. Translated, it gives CASSDRYSNQPQHF.

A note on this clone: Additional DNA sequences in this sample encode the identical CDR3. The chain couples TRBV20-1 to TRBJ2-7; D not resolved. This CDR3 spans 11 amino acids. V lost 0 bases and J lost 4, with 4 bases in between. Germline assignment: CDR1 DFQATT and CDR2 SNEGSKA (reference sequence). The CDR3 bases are TGCAGTGCTAGAGAGGGATACGAGCAGTACTTC. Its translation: CSAREGYEQYF.

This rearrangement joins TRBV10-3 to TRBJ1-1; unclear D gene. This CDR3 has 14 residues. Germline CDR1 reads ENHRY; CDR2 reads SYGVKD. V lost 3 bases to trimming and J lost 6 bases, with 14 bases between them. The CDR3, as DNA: TGTGCCATCAGTGACCCCCCCGAGGATCCTGAAGCTTTCTTT. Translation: CAISDPPEDPEAFF.

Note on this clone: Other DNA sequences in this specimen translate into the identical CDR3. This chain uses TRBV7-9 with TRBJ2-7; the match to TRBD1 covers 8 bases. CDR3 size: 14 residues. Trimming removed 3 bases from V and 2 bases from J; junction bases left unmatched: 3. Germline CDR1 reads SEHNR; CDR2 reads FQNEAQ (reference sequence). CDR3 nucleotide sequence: TGTGCCAGCAGCTTTAGGGACAGGCCCTACGAGCAGTACTTC. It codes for CASSFRDRPYEQYF.

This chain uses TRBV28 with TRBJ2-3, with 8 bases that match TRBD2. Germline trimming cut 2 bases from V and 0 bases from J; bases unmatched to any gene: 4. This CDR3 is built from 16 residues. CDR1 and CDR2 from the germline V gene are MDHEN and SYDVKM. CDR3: CASSLVLAESTDTQYF. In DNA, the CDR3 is TGTGCCAGCAGTTTAGTACTAGCGGAAAGCACAGATACGCAGTATTTT.

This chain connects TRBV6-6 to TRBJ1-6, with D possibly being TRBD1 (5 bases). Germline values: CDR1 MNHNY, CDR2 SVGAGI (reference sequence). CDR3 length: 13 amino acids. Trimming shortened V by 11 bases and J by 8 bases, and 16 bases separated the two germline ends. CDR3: CADSPGGDSPLHF. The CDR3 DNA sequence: TGTGCCGACTCCCCCGGAGGGGATTCACCCCTCCACTTT.

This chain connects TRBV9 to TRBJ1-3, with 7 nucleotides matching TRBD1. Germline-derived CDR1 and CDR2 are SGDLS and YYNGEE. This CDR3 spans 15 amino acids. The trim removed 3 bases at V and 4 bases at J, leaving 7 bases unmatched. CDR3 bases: TGTGCCAGCAGCGGGAGCCGGGACAGCGGAAACACCATATATTTT. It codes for CASSGSRDSGNTIYF.

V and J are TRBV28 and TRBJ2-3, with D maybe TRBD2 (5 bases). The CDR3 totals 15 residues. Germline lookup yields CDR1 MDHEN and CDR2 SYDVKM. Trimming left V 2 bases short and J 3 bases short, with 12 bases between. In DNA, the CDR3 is TGTGCCAGCAGTTTAGAGGGCCGGTATACAGATACGCAGTATTTT. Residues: CASSLEGRYTDTQYF.

The CDR3 region is CASEFGQDGYTF. In DNA, the CDR3 is TGTGCCAGCGAATTCGGCCAGGACGGCTACACCTTC. The rearrangement uses TRBV7-9 and TRBJ1-2; D is unclear. Trimming took 8 bases from V and 8 from J, leaving 15 bases between them. Germline V gene sequence: CDR1 SEHNR, CDR2 FQNEAQ (reference sequence). CDR3 length: 12 amino acids.

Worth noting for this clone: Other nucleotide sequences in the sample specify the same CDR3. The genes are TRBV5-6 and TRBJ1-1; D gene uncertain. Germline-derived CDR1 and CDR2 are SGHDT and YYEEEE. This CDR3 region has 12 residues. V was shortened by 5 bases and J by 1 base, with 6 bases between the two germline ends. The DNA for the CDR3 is TGTGCCAGCAGTAAGGGGAACACTGAAGCTTTCTTT. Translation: CASSKGNTEAFF.

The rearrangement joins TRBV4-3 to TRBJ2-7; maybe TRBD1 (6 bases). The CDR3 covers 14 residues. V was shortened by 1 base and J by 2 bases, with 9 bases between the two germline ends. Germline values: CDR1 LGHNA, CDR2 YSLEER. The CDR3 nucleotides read TGCGCCAGCAGCCAAGGGACAGCGGCCTACGAGCAGTACTTC. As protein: CASSQGTAAYEQYF.

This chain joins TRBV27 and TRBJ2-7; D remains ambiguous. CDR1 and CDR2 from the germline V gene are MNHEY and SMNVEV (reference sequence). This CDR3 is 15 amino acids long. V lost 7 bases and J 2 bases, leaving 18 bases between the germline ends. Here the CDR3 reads CASIGSVGRAYEQYF. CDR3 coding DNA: TGTGCCAGCATTGGCAGCGTCGGCCGGGCCTACGAGCAGTACTTC.

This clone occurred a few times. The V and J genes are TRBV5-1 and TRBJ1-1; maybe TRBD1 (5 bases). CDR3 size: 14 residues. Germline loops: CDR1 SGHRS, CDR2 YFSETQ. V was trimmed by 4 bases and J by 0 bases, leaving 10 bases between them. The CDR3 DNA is TGCGCCAGCAGCACCAGGGATCTGAACACTGAAGCTTTCTTT. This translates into CASSTRDLNTEAFF.

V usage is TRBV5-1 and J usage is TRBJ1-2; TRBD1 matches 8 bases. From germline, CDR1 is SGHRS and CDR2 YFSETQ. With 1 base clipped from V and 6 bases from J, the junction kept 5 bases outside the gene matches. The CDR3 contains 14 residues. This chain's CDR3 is CASSLYPGGNGYTF. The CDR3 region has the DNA TGCGCCAGCAGCTTGTACCCAGGGGGCAATGGCTACACCTTC.

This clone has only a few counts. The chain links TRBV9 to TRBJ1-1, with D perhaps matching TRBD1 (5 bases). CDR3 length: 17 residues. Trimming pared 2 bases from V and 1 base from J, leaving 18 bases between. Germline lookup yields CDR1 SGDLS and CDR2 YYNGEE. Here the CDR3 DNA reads TGTGCCAGCAGCGTTGGAGGGGCCCATACTTGGAACACTGAAGCTTTCTTT. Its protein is CASSVGGAHTWNTEAFF.

CDR3 in amino acids: CASSAHLGQAVDEQFF. The CDR3, as DNA: TGTGCCAGCAGCGCCCATCTAGGACAGGCGGTCGATGAGCAGTTCTTC. The V gene is TRBV9, the J gene TRBJ2-1; 7 positions agree with TRBD1. After removal of 3 bases from V and 8 bases from J, the junction contained 14 bases not matched to a gene. This CDR3 region has 16 residues. Germline V gives CDR1 SGDLS, CDR2 YYNGEE.